This T cell receptor (beta chain) appears in the sequencing data of a study of blood T cell repertoires in COVID-19 (dated by TCRdb to 2018 to 2020). With respect to the entire study: The collaborator samples originated in the United States, Italy and Spain and spanned the acute and convalescent phases of COVID-19. The prospective study material was composed of cDNA or gDNA derived from T cells, B-cell-depleted T cells, or PBMCs. The dataset comprised deeply sampled blood TCRbeta repertoires from subjects exposed to, actively infected with, or recovered from COVID-19. The repertoires were made available in a free public database intended to serve as a resource for research on the immune response to SARS-CoV-2. The samples were drawn from the first 160 participants of the ongoing ImmuneRACE study and from more than 1,000 subjects provided by 6 global collaborators. A de-identified subject ID, COVID-19 status, age in years and sex were almost always included in the sample metadata. Where available, HLA class I and class II types were taken from metadata supplied by the sample provider and were not determined by assay-based typing.

TCRbeta CDR3 regions were amplified from genomic DNA using the immunoSEQ Assay, a bias-controlled multiplex PCR. The paper's processing steps were these. The number of nucleated cells in each sample was estimated by amplification of reference gene primers within the assay. To quantify the absolute abundance of each unique TCRbeta CDR3 rearrangement, sequence reads were collapsed and filtered. For each sample, productive Simpson clonality was calculated as the square root of Simpson's diversity index over productive rearrangements. This is the immuneACCESS table as TCRdb keeps it, with only in-frame sequences that have V and J called. A part of the clones is gone; compared with another copy, unresolved V genes explain less than half, and the rest is unexplained. V, J and clone size are taken as reported in that table, and D and trimming were inferred from the DNA itself. The sample table contains 300,000 to 350,000 clones; only one count was recorded for around 90% of them. The ten biggest clones cover roughly 7.3% of the sample.

Comments on this clone: This receptor's antigen is unknown. Base quality data are lacking; no much larger clone is found one base away.

In Seattle, one collaborating source enrolled patients while the infection was active and tracked those patients longitudinally over the course of disease. Collaborating institutions collected whole blood in K2EDTA tubes following their own protocols. Collaborator samples were shipped for TCRbeta analysis as frozen whole blood, isolated PBMCs, or DNA extracted from either sample type. Overall results and qualifications from the work: The quantity of clinical and demographic metadata differed by source and by participant and was supplied without curation.

The sample taken for sequencing was peripheral blood. The clonotype originates from a woman aged 25 to 39 with COVID-19, enrolled during active disease.

The DNA reads as follows: TGTGCCAGCAGTTTATTTCCGGCTAGCGGAAACCAAGAGACCCAGTACTTC. Its product reads: CASSLFPASGNQETQYF. The rearranged chain carries TRBV28 and TRBJ2-5; 7 bases in the middle match TRBD2. Based on the germline V gene, the CDR1 and CDR2 sequences are MDHEN and SYDVKM. The CDR3, from cysteine to phenylalanine, totals 17 residues. Only the CDR3 DNA is retained, 51 bases long and in frame from the first base. Trimming takes 1 base off V and 0 bases off J; junction bases not matched to a gene: 8. With all but the CDR3 taken from the reference TRBV28 and TRBJ2-5 genes, the full variable domain is: DVKVTQSSRYLVKRTGEKVFLECVQDMDHENMFWYRQDPGLGLRLIYFSYDVKMKEKGDIPEGYSVSREKKERFSLILESASTNQTSMYLCASSLFPASGNQETQYFGPGTRLLVL.